This TCR beta chain was documented in a study of long-term antiretroviral therapy in people with HIV (dated by TCRdb to between 2021 and 2022). Regarding the complete study: The earliest samples were collected approximately a decade before the 2015 WHO recommendation for immediate ART, a period when ART was typically delayed until CD4 counts fell. A retrospective serial study tested whether ART initiation and durable HIV suppression were associated with changes in peripheral blood TRB repertoire composition and diversity. The cohort contributed about 180 cryopreserved PBMC samples from 30 adults with confirmed HIV infection, collected serially over a mean of around 6 years (range 1-12). Among the 25 to 30 participants with HIV, approximately 10 were female. No cross-contamination during QIAcube processing turned up in test extractions that ran a monoclonal T-cell line alongside 30 to 35 polyclonal samples.

The immunoSEQ hsTCRB v3.0 assay was used at survey level resolution to sequence the TRB variable region. A depth of roughly 35,000-50,000 T-cell genomes per sample was targeted for TRB sequencing. Pooled TRB libraries were sequenced on an Illumina MiSeq with a v3 150-cycle kit. In the authors' own workflow: Analysis of repertoires was carried out in R inside a reproducible Nextflow workflow spanning QC, data transformation and analysis. LymphoSeq2, an R package for exploring AIRR-Seq data, was used to implement custom analyses. After excluding a handful of samples that yielded fewer than 5000 total TRB sequences, approximately 170 HIV repertoires remained for analysis. Among the approximately 190 retained HIV repertoires, 59 were collected before ART initiation and 129 after ART initiation. Each repertoire was downsampled to 5000 TRB nucleotide sequences, and summary statistics were averaged across 100 downsampling iterations. Only TRB sequences with CDR3 regions of at least seven amino acids were retained for analysis. Diversity was measured with a Shannon entropy-derived clonality score and the Gini coefficient. Repertoire networks linked the top 5000 CDR3 amino acid sequences whenever two sequences differed by an edit distance of one. For TRB CDR3 amino acid sequences, GLIPH2 was used to predict antigen specificity groups and MHC restriction. To flag known CMV, EBV, HIV or tissue antigen associations, CDR3 amino acid sequences were matched against VDJdb and McPAS-TCR. Pre-ART, post-ART and control groups were compared with Wilcoxon signed-rank tests and Holm-Bonferroni correction. Here the immuneACCESS table is served through TCRdb, limited to in-frame sequences with V and J called. Missing clones are a known gap in these copies; in checked studies unresolved V genes cover under half, and the rest lacks a known reason. D and trimming were read from the DNA, whereas the V and J calls and clone size are those reported in that table. Across this sample there are roughly 35,000 clones, with roughly 94% seen only once. In total, the top ten clones hold 3.5% to 4.5% of the sample.

The investigation overall reported the following: Because PBMC availability was limited, only the TCR beta chain was sequenced, with no alpha chain pairing. CDR3 length ranges in HIV repertoires were narrower than in controls, and network structure suggested an antigen-experienced repertoire with only a slight naive shift after ART. At every time point, the repertoire was dominated by expanded TRB clones first identified before ART initiation, although this dominance fluctuated and, in many PLHIV, declined after ART. A significant increase in TRB diversity was found to be associated with ART initiation, although TRB diversity was observed to remain significantly below that of transplant donor controls even after long-term ART. Because pre-ART samples had limited cell numbers, unsorted PBMC were profiled rather than sorted CD4+ and CD8+ T cells. The samples span the years 2004 to 2017, and the ART regimens used may be less effective than current regimens. Inferences about post-ART repertoire changes are limited because no data were available on ART adherence, viral resistance or therapy changes.

Participants were included only if at least one PBMC sample before ART initiation and at least two post-ART samples were available. Treatment was received in the United States of America by all participants with HIV. Cryopreserved samples of roughly 0.95-10 million PBMC were thawed and washed before DNA extraction. At the time of the earliest PBMC sample, participants with HIV were aged between about 20 and 55 years. PBMC samples were contributed by each participant from 1-4 timepoints before ART initiation and 2-8 timepoints after ART initiation, with a median of 7 samples. Serial HIV viral load, CD4+ T-cell count, ART history and demographic data were obtained for every participant. Genomic DNA was extracted from unsorted PBMC with a Qiagen kit on a QIAcube, processed in batches of 12 samples. V is shortened by 3 bases, J by 3 bases, and the region joining them spans 9 bases. The CDR3 sequence holds 13 residues, the cysteine and phenylalanine included. The entry retains the CDR3 DNA only, 39 bases that are in frame from base 1. Per the germline V gene (reference sequence), MNHEY is the CDR1 and SMNVEV is the CDR2.

To note about this clone: The antigen this receptor binds is unknown. Base qualities are not provided; no much larger clone lies one nucleotide away.

The sequence links TRBV27 to TRBJ2-7; the D gene is perhaps TRBD1 or TRBD2, as each covers 5 bases. The source is a woman aged 45-60 years with HIV. Sequences were derived from unsorted PBMCs, sampled approximately 5 years after starting antiretroviral therapy. For the CDR3, the sequence is CASSFSGGYEQYF. The DNA sequence is given as TGTGCCAGCAGTTTTTCTGGGGGCTACGAGCAGTACTTC.